This T cell receptor (beta chain) was captured in a study of blood T cell repertoires in COVID-19. The assay was immunoSEQ multiplex PCR, and TCRdb's table has in-frame clones only and misses some. This sample has a few hundred thousand clones; just under 90% occur once, and the top ten carry 5.5% to 8%. Seattle's cohort entered during active infection and was followed longitudinally. The material sequenced was peripheral blood. The clonotype originates from a woman in her fifties or sixties with COVID-19, enrolled during active disease.

The CDR3 sequence: CASSELAGAGQETQYF. The CDR3 DNA follows: TGTGCCAGCAGTGAATTAGCCGGTGCCGGCCAAGAGACCCAGTACTTC. This sequence joins TRBV2 and TRBJ2-5; D not certain. The germline V gene encodes CDR1 SNHLY and CDR2 FYNNEI. The CDR3 has 16 residues. V was trimmed by 2 bases and J by 1 base, leaving 14 bases between them.